This T cell receptor (beta chain) was sequenced in a study of CD8 T cells in ankylosing spondylitis. Study conclusions and caveats: Seven to nine highly homologous variants formed a TCR beta motif that appeared characteristic of ankylosing spondylitis blood.

TCRdb redid the calling of the 5' RACE reads with MiXCR, one entry per CDR3 protein. Found here are more than 250,000 distinct CDR3 sequences, roughly 8% of them singletons; the top ten hold roughly 15%. Germline CDR1 SQVTM, CDR2 ANQGSEA. CDR3 length: 14 residues. Trimming shortened V by 7 bases and J by 3 bases, and 18 bases separated the two germline ends. Of note for this clonotype: No antigen is known for it.

Sequencing used blood, either unsorted or a sorted T cell fraction (not recorded which). This sequence joins TRBV29-1 and TRBJ2-5; D may be TRBD1 or TRBD2 (5 bases each). This TCR came from a male donor with ankylosing spondylitis. CDR3 coding DNA: TGCAGCGAACGGGACCCCCGCTCCGAAGAGACCCAGTACTTC. Translation gives CSERDPRSEETQYF.